Described below is a single T cell receptor (beta chain) sequence and its context. This entry is derived from a study of blood T cell repertoires in COVID-19. The wider study: Sources were T cells, B-cell-depleted T cells, or PBMCs; the material itself was cDNA or gDNA.

TCRdb's copy holds only in-frame clones and misses some; the assay was immunoSEQ multiplex PCR. The sample has 25,000 to 35,000 clones; 60% to 80% are singletons. Sequences were obtained from peripheral blood. The receptor's source is a boy younger than 10 with active or convalescent COVID-19.

The CDR3 here is CASSPTGSYEQYV. The CDR3 nucleotides read TGTGCCAGTAGCCCGACGGGTTCCTACGAGCAGTACGTC. This chain connects TRBV19 to TRBJ2-7; D is uncertain. V gave up 6 bases and J gave up 1 base, with 10 bases separating them. The CDR3 is 13 residues long. CDR1 is LNHDA, CDR2 SQIVND, per germline (reference sequence).